These 4 T cell receptor beta chains share one sample of origin, sequenced in a study of beta chain features in type 1 diabetes. Expressed TCRB transcripts were sequenced because the entire RNA isolate underwent reverse transcription. Measured with immunoSEQ multiplex PCR; TCRdb has only the in-frame clones, and not every one. The top ten hold 1% of the sample, which has around 290,000 clones, approximately 8.1% seen once. The specimen was central memory CD4+ T cells from blood. Source of these receptors: a woman aged 18-29 years in good health.

This clone occurred a few times. The gene calls are TRBV6-6 and TRBJ1-2; the D gene is possibly TRBD1 (6 bases). CDR1 MNHNY and CDR2 SVGAGI come from the germline V gene (reference sequence). The CDR3 extends over 14 amino acids. V gave up 6 bases and J gave up 4 bases, with 15 bases separating them. CDR3: CASSQIQGPYGYTF. The CDR3 DNA reads TGTGCCAGCAGCCAGATTCAGGGGCCCTATGGCTACACCTTC.

This clone was seen a few times. The chain is built from TRBV27 and TRBJ2-3; D is tentatively TRBD1 or TRBD2 (5 bases each). V was clipped by 5 bases and J by 6 bases, with 21 bases between them. The CDR3 covers 16 residues. The germline CDR1 and CDR2 sequences are MNHEY and SMNVEV (reference sequence). Here the CDR3 DNA reads TGTGCCAGCAGTCCCAGAGGGGTGGTTGGAGCCGATACGCAGTATTTT. This encodes CASSPRGVVGADTQYF.

This clone was counted between two and nine times. The chain couples TRBV7-9 to TRBJ2-7, with 11 bases aligning to TRBD2. From germline, CDR1 is SEHNR and CDR2 FQNEAQ (reference sequence). The CDR3 is made up of 16 amino acids. J was trimmed by 3 bases and V by 5 bases; bases with no gene match: 9. DNA for the CDR3: TGTGCCAGCAGCCCCTGGGGCCTAGCGGGGGGCTACGAGCAGTACTTC. Its protein product is CASSPWGLAGGYEQYF.

This clone came up a few times. The chain carries TRBV5-4 and TRBJ2-2; 9 bases match TRBD1. CDR3 length: 17 residues. Per germline, CDR1 SGHNT and CDR2 YYREEE (reference sequence). V shed 0 bases, J shed 4 bases, and the junction held 7 bases outside the gene matches. The CDR3 protein is CASSLGGPGQGTGELFF. The CDR3 DNA is TGTGCCAGCAGCTTGGGGGGACCGGGACAGGGCACCGGGGAGCTGTTTTTT.